This TCR beta chain appears in the sequencing data of a study of early T cells in non-severe SARS-CoV-2 infection. This clonotype showed up just a few times. The library protocol tagged individual cDNA molecules with unique molecular identifiers. TCRdb re-called the 5' RACE reads through MiXCR, storing one row per CDR3 protein. The table shows under 60,000 distinct CDR3 sequences, with under 8.5% occurring only once. This receptor was obtained from an adult who was a healthcare worker with PCR-confirmed SARS-CoV-2 infection or an uninfected control (not recorded which). Specimen: whole blood.

The CDR3 coding sequence is TGTGCCAGCTCACGAGGGACAGGGGGCGCCGGCACTGAAGCTTTCTTT. Translating it yields CASSRGTGGAGTEAFF. V usage is TRBV18 and J usage is TRBJ1-1, with 12 bases aligning to TRBD1. The CDR3 length is 16 residues. Germline V lookup: CDR1 KGHSH, CDR2 LQKENI. The junction had 7 bases not matched to a gene; V was cut back by 4 bases and J by 4 bases.